The clone carrying this T cell receptor (beta chain) was detected only a few times. The antigen is unknown. This specimen belongs to a study of CD8 T cells in ankylosing spondylitis. General study results and limits: There was a TCR beta motif, made of eight highly homologous variants, that appeared characteristic of ankylosing spondylitis blood.

MiXCR was run by TCRdb on the 5' RACE reads, yielding one entry per CDR3 protein. The repertoire consists of 670,000 or so distinct CDR3 sequences, with 15% to 20% occurring once and the leading ten covering roughly a fifth. V was pared by 7 bases and J by 2 bases, with 12 bases of the junction left unmatched. CDR1 and CDR2 from the germline V gene are SEHNR and FQNEAQ (reference sequence). This CDR3 has 16 residues. Sequenced input: blood, either unsorted or a sorted T cell fraction (not recorded which). The sequence was collected from a male donor with ankylosing spondylitis. The rearrangement uses TRBV7-9 and TRBJ2-7, with TRBD2 matching over 9 bases. The CDR3, as DNA: TGTGCCAGCACCCACAGTTCTAGCGGGGTGGCCTACGAGCAGTACTTC. It yields the protein CASTHSSSGVAYEQYF.